This T cell receptor beta chain was found in a study of T cells in Graves' hyperthyroidism and ophthalmopathy. Per the germline V gene, CDR1 is DFQATT and CDR2 is SNEGSKA (reference sequence). The length of the CDR3 is 14 residues. The V gene lost 1 base and the J gene lost 3 bases, with 13 bases spanning the gap. Study-wide findings and caveats: A model built on 13 V-J features separated ophthalmopathy from stable hyperthyroidism.

TCR beta CDR3 regions were amplified from RNA transcripts. The HTBI primer set served for first-round RT-PCR of the TCR CDR3. TCRdb processed the multiplex PCR reads anew with MiXCR; each CDR3 protein has one entry. The top ten hold roughly 4.3% of the sample, which has hundreds of thousands of distinct CDR3 sequences, roughly 14% seen once. Active moderate-to-severe ophthalmopathy, Clinical Activity Score at least 3, NOSPECS at least 4, under 3 months' duration. This clonotype was recorded at least ten times. The antigen remains undetermined. This TCR derives from a woman aged 40-49 years with Graves' ophthalmopathy. The sample consisted of blood. V and J are TRBV20-1 and TRBJ2-7, with D hard to call. CDR3 region: CSARGSLHHYEQYF. The CDR3 DNA sequence: TGCAGTGCTAGAGGGAGTCTACACCACTACGAGCAGTACTTC.